The next 11 T cell receptor beta chains were all read from a single sample in a study of cytomegalovirus exposure and HLA in healthy donors. The PCR made use of 60 Vbeta and 13 Jbeta primers. Repertoires were generated with immunoSEQ multiplex PCR, while TCRdb's copy carries only in-frame clones and drops some. Among some 130,000 clones, 80% were seen once, and the ten largest hold under 5.5%. Sequencing used PBMCs. The receptors here all came from a man aged 25 to 45 in good health.

This chain connects TRBV29-1 to TRBJ2-3; TRBD2 matches 11 bases. Germline loops: CDR1 SQVTM, CDR2 ANQGSEA. This CDR3 spans 12 amino acids. The ends lost 3 bases at V and 14 bases at J; junction bases unmatched: 7. As DNA, the CDR3 is TGCAGCGTTGATCGGGTGCTAGCGGGAGGGTATTTT. Translation gives CSVDRVLAGGYF.

This clone came up a few times. This chain uses TRBV10-3 with TRBJ1-1; 7 bases fit TRBD1. Germline V CDR1 and CDR2: ENHRY, SYGVKD. With 8 bases clipped from V and 0 bases from J, the junction kept 12 bases outside the gene matches. The CDR3 is made up of 16 amino acids. The CDR3 is CAISSGGGRVNTEAFF. CDR3 in DNA: TGTGCCATCTCATCAGGAGGGGGCAGGGTGAACACTGAAGCTTTCTTT.

The V and J genes are TRBV7-2 and TRBJ2-1; the match to TRBD1 covers 10 bases. After removal of 5 bases from V and 2 bases from J, the junction contained 6 bases not matched to a gene. Germline V gene sequence: CDR1 SGHTA, CDR2 FQGNSA. The CDR3 sequence is 16 residues long. The CDR3 loop reads CASSLDRGGPYNEQFF. CDR3 nucleotide sequence: TGTGCCAGCAGCCTGGACAGGGGGGGGCCCTACAATGAGCAGTTCTTC.

The chain joins TRBV5-1 to TRBJ2-5; 7 bases line up with TRBD2. After removal of 0 bases from V and 2 bases from J, the junction contained 4 bases not matched to a gene. The CDR3 runs 15 residues. The germline V gene encodes CDR1 SGHRS and CDR2 YFSETQ. CDR3 sequence (DNA): TGCGCCAGCAGCTTGGCGGGAGGATGGCAAGAGACCCAGTACTTC. Amino acid sequence: CASSLAGGWQETQYF. Supplemented by reference TRBV5-1 and TRBJ2-5, the full variable domain reads KAGVTQTPRYLIKTRGQQVTLSCSPISGHRSVSWYQQTPGQGLQFLFEYFSETQRNKGNFPGRFSGRQFSNSRSEMNVSTLELGDSALYLCASSLAGGWQETQYFGPGTRLLVL.

The chain carries TRBV14 and TRBJ2-7; D might be TRBD1 (6 bases). The germline CDR1 and CDR2 sequences are SGHDN and FVKESK. V lost 4 bases to trimming and J lost 2 bases, with 9 bases between them. This CDR3 spans 13 amino acids. In DNA form, the CDR3 reads TGTGCCAGCAGCCCACAGGGCCCCTACGAGCAGTACTTC. Translation: CASSPQGPYEQYF.

This clone was counted once. The chain recombines TRBV29-1 with TRBJ1-2; 9 bases align to TRBD1. Trimming took 6 bases from V and 1 from J; bases not matched to a gene: 6. CDR1 is SQVTM and CDR2 is ANQGSEA in the germline V gene. The CDR3 contains 14 residues. Written as DNA, the CDR3 is TGCAGCGTGTCCCCGGGACAGGGTAACTATGGCTACACCTTC. It encodes CSVSPGQGNYGYTF.

This clone was recorded once. The V gene is TRBV4-3, the J gene TRBJ2-1; a possible D gene is TRBD2 (5 bases). Germline V CDR1 and CDR2: LGHNA, YSLEER. The CDR3 runs 16 residues. V lost 0 bases to trimming and J lost 7 bases, with 16 bases between them. In DNA form, the CDR3 reads TGCGCCAGCAGCCAAGATTCGACTACCAAAGGGAATGAGCAGTTCTTC. Translated, it gives CASSQDSTTKGNEQFF.

This clone was counted a few times. The chain couples TRBV6-1 to TRBJ1-2; TRBD1 might be the D (5 bases). CDR1 and CDR2 (germline): MNHNS, SASEGT. CDR3 length equals 13 residues. The ends were cut back, 8 bases at V and 10 bases at J, with 20 bases in the middle. The chain's CDR3 is CASLSAGTRVYTF. CDR3 coding DNA: TGTGCCAGCCTTTCCGCAGGGACTCGGGTCTACACCTTC.

The chain recombines TRBV29-1 with TRBJ2-5; TRBD1 matches 9 bases. This CDR3 comprises 17 residues. V gave up 1 base and J gave up 5 bases; unmatched junction bases: 14. Germline lookup yields CDR1 SQVTM and CDR2 ANQGSEA. The CDR3 spells CSVEAFPTGGGWETQYF. CDR3 nucleotide sequence: TGCAGCGTTGAAGCTTTTCCTACAGGGGGCGGTTGGGAGACCCAGTACTTC.

The chain recombines TRBV19 with TRBJ2-3, with TRBD2 identical over 7 bases. This CDR3 comprises 16 residues. The germline V gene has CDR1 LNHDA and CDR2 SQIVND (reference sequence). The ends lost 3 bases at V and 0 bases at J; junction bases unmatched: 6. Here the CDR3 DNA reads TGTGCCAGTAGTATTGCTAGCGGATCTAGCACAGATACGCAGTATTTT. It codes for CASSIASGSSTDTQYF.

The chain couples TRBV5-1 to TRBJ2-5; TRBD2 aligns across 8 bases. The V gene end was trimmed by 7 bases and the J gene end by 2 bases; junction bases not matched to a gene: 10. The germline gives CDR1 SGHRS, CDR2 YFSETQ. CDR3 length: 15 residues. In nucleotides, the CDR3 is TGCGCCAGCTTTGGGGGGAGCGGGAGACAAGAGACCCAGTACTTC. Translation gives CASFGGSGRQETQYF.